This T cell receptor (beta chain) is from a study of CD8 T cells in ankylosing spondylitis (dated by TCRdb to 2017 to 2019). About the study as a whole: The study profiled T cell receptor beta repertoires in healthy donors and ankylosing spondylitis patients to find disease-linked TCR variants. The whole study cohort included over 85 healthy donors and 25 ankylosing spondylitis patients. Peripheral blood was sampled, and synovial fluid was also collected from ankylosing spondylitis patients.

The sample was run on an Illumina HiSeq 2500. TCR beta libraries were prepared by quantitative 5'-RACE with molecular barcodes. The authors' analysis ran thus. A new computational method based on a probabilistic model of VDJ rearrangement was used to identify disease-linked TCR variants. The public reads were reanalyzed by TCRdb: fastp trimming at Q25, MiXCR alignment, in-frame beta chains only. CDR3 protein sequences are deduplicated, and each keeps its most common genes and DNA. V and J calls and clone size were set by TCRdb, not the authors. This sample comprises about 220,000 distinct CDR3 sequences, around 20% of them detected only once. The top ten constitute under 55% of the sample. This clonotype was seen at least ten times. The specificity of this receptor is unknown. No qualities accompany the bases; no much larger clone lies one base away. After removal of 4 bases from V and 0 bases from J, the junction retains 3 bases not matched to a gene. In the germline V gene, CDR1 corresponds to MNHEY and CDR2 to SVGEGT. The cysteine opens and the phenylalanine closes a CDR3 of 15 amino acids. Left in the record is the CDR3 DNA by itself, 45 bases read in frame from the first base.

Findings and caveats that apply to the study as a whole: A CD8+ phenotype was shown by the disease-linked clones, which were found at relatively low frequencies in peripheral blood. Significant enrichment of the disease-linked clones was reported in matched synovial fluid samples from ankylosing spondylitis patients. Some of the motif variants had been reported before in the synovial fluid and blood of reactive arthritis patients, a finding that suggests common disease-initiation mechanisms. A TCR beta motif of eight highly homologous amino acid variants appeared characteristic of blood from ankylosing spondylitis patients.

In this chain, TRBV6-2 or TRBV6-3 is recombined with TRBJ2-3; 8 central nucleotides agree with TRBD2. The material sequenced was blood, either unsorted or a sorted T cell fraction (not recorded which). The clonotype originates from a male donor with ankylosing spondylitis. The CDR3 protein is CASSWSSGSTDTQYF. The sequence in DNA is TGTGCCAGCAGTTGGTCTAGCGGGAGCACAGATACGCAGTATTTT.